This T cell receptor beta chain stems from a study of T-cell memory formation after mild COVID-19. Only a few counts were recorded for this clonotype. TCRdb analysed the 5' RACE reads with MiXCR anew, one entry per CDR3 protein. In the table there are approximately 260,000 distinct CDR3 sequences, under 20% of which are singletons. Germline lookup yields CDR1 MNHNS and CDR2 SASEGT. Trimming took 6 bases from V and 4 from J, leaving 22 bases between them. CDR3 length: 17 residues. The chain couples TRBV6-1 to TRBJ1-3; the D gene is possibly TRBD1 (6 bases). The source material was PBMCs or a T cell subset sorted from them (not recorded which). The clonotype was recovered from a man aged 18 to 35 who had mild COVID-19 (a few samples of this study predate the infection). Cell type and time point are not known. The chain's CDR3 is CASRAQQGADRGNTIYF. CDR3 coding DNA: TGTGCCAGCAGAGCACAACAGGGAGCCGATCGGGGAAACACCATATATTTT.